This T cell receptor beta chain appears in the sequencing data of a study of spatial heterogeneity in lung cancer. Stated time point: sample taken at primary tumor resection. The donors were approximately 70 patients with non-small cell lung cancer that was early-stage and untreated. The study sequenced unsorted whole RNA from tumor, nontumor lung or frozen PBMC. TCRdb used MiXCR to reprocess the 5' RACE reads, holding one entry per CDR3 protein. The sample lists approximately 6,300 distinct CDR3 sequences, less than 9.5% occurring once. From germline, CDR1 is DFQATT and CDR2 SNEGSKA (reference sequence). The CDR3 has 14 amino acids. Trimming pared 6 bases from V and 4 bases from J, leaving 18 bases between.

This TCR was recovered from a female donor with early-stage non-small cell lung cancer. The chain carries TRBV20-1 and TRBJ1-1; no reliable D call. The sequenced sample was normal lung tissue next to the tumor, obtained at surgery. The CDR3 reads CSADVLGSRTEAFF. Written as DNA, the CDR3 is TGCAGTGCCGACGTGCTGGGGTCGCGCACTGAAGCTTTCTTT.